Listed here are 32 T cell receptor beta chains from one sample, sequenced in a study of T-cell reconstitution after alpha-beta-depleted transplantation in children. Study-level findings and limits: T cells produced anew were the main source of T-cell counts and diversity one year after transplant.

Unique molecular identifiers were incorporated when the TCRbeta library was constructed. TCRdb reprocessed the PCR reads via MiXCR and lists one record per CDR3 protein. Of 250,000 to 300,000 distinct CDR3 sequences in the sample, over 7% were seen once. Antigens for these TCRs are unknown. Here the sequenced sample was peripheral blood, taken 360 days after TCRalphabeta/CD19-depleted stem cell transplant. Every receptor here comes from a female patient aged 2-15 years who had a stem cell transplant for Fanconi anemia, so the T cells may come from the graft donor.

This clonotype came up a few times. The chain's CDR3 is CASRGIAGGLTGELFF. For the CDR3, the DNA is TGTGCCAGCAGAGGAATAGCGGGAGGTCTCACCGGGGAGCTGTTTTTT. The J gene is TRBJ2-2, the V gene TRBV11-2; 10 bases are shared with TRBD2. Losses at the gene ends were 6 bases for V and 4 bases for J; bases not matched to a gene: 8. In germline, CDR1 is SGHAT, CDR2 FQNNGV. The CDR3 length is 16 residues.

This clonotype was detected a few times. The V and J genes are TRBV5-1 and TRBJ2-5; 14 nucleotides line up with TRBD2. Germline values: CDR1 SGHRS, CDR2 YFSETQ. Trimming took 5 bases from V and 3 from J; bases not matched to a gene: 3. CDR3 length: 15 residues. Here the CDR3 DNA reads TGCGCCAGCAGAGGGACTAGCGGGGGAAAAGAGACCCAGTACTTC. Translating gives CASRGTSGGKETQYF.

In its sample, this clonotype was seen many times. The chain recombines TRBV28 with TRBJ2-2; TRBD2 is a possible D gene (5 bases). V lost 3 bases to trimming and J lost 7 bases, with 18 bases between them. This CDR3 is 16 amino acids long. The germline V gene encodes CDR1 MDHEN and CDR2 SYDVKM. The CDR3 nucleotides read TGTGCCAGCAGTTTCCTCCCCGGGATTGGTGGCGGGGAGCTGTTTTTT. This gives the protein CASSFLPGIGGGELFF.

This clonotype was observed many times. This chain joins TRBV5-1 and TRBJ2-7; D unclear. The V end lost 4 bases, the J end lost 5 bases, and 19 bases lay between the germline ends. CDR1 SGHRS and CDR2 YFSETQ come from the germline V gene. The CDR3 sequence is 15 residues long. The CDR3 nucleotides are TGCGCCAGCAGCATGGACGAGAACATTAACCACGAGCAGTACTTC. Translation: CASSMDENINHEQYF. The full variable domain, completed using reference TRBV5-1 and TRBJ2-7, is KAGVTQTPRYLIKTRGQQVTLSCSPISGHRSVSWYQQTPGQGLQFLFEYFSETQRNKGNFPGRFSGRQFSNSRSEMNVSTLELGDSALYLCASSMDENINHEQYFGPGTRLTVT.

This clonotype has a count of ten or more. V is TRBV29-1 and J is TRBJ2-1, with D perhaps matching TRBD2 (5 bases). V was pared by 0 bases and J by 2 bases, with 11 bases between. Germline V CDR1 and CDR2: SQVTM, ANQGSEA. This CDR3 comprises 15 residues. The CDR3 sequence: CSVEEASGTYNEQFF. The CDR3 coding sequence is TGCAGCGTTGAAGAGGCGTCGGGAACCTACAATGAGCAGTTCTTC.

There are many counts of this clonotype. The rearrangement uses TRBV2 and TRBJ2-1; 9 positions match TRBD2. This CDR3 has 15 amino acids. The V gene end was trimmed by 4 bases and the J gene end by 6 bases; junction bases not matched to a gene: 7. CDR1 is SNHLY and CDR2 is FYNNEI in the germline V gene. CDR3 in amino acids: CASSALAGKVNEQFF. The CDR3 coding sequence is TGTGCCAGCAGTGCCCTAGCGGGAAAGGTCAATGAGCAGTTCTTC.

The genes are TRBV20-1 and TRBJ2-1; the match to TRBD2 covers 9 bases. The CDR3 has 16 residues. V lost 3 bases and J lost 2; bases outside the gene matches: 8. Germline V gene data show CDR1 as DFQATT and CDR2 as SNEGSKA (reference sequence). This chain's CDR3 is CSASSIASGTYNEQFF. In DNA, the CDR3 is TGCAGTGCTAGTAGTATAGCTAGCGGGACCTACAATGAGCAGTTCTTC.

A remark on this clonotype: A read error may be the cause here, since a much bigger clone is one base away. The chain has TRBV2 and TRBJ2-2; 8 positions match TRBD1. This CDR3 has 14 residues. CDR1 and CDR2 (germline): SNHLY, FYNNEI. The DNA for the CDR3 is TGTGCCAACAGTGAGGACAGGGCCACCGGGGAGCTGTTTTTT. Its translation is CANSEDRATGELFF.

Many counts were recorded for this clonotype. V is TRBV20-1 and J is TRBJ1-5; D ambiguous. V lost 3 bases to trimming and J lost 4 bases, with 10 bases between them. Looked up from germline, CDR1 is DFQATT and CDR2 is SNEGSKA (reference sequence). This CDR3 comprises 13 residues. The CDR3 sequence is CSASHQINQPQHF. In nucleotides, the CDR3 is TGCAGTGCTAGCCACCAGATTAATCAGCCCCAGCATTTT.

This clonotype was seen many times. The chain combines TRBV5-6 with TRBJ1-5; TRBD1 matches at 8 bases. This CDR3 is 16 amino acids long. V gave up 4 bases and J gave up 9 bases; unmatched junction bases: 15. The germline V gene has CDR1 SGHDT and CDR2 YYEEEE. The CDR3 loop is CASSRTGQGFRGPQHF. The CDR3 bases are TGTGCCAGCAGCAGAACTGGACAGGGCTTTAGAGGGCCCCAGCATTTT.

This clonotype showed up just a few times. In DNA, the CDR3 is TGTGCCAGCAGCTTTCGCGGGGCCCCGGCTAATGAAAAACTGTTTTTT. Translating it yields CASSFRGAPANEKLFF. The V and J genes are TRBV5-5 and TRBJ1-4; perhaps TRBD1 as D (5 bases). Germline V lookup: CDR1 SGHKS, CDR2 YYEKEE (reference sequence). Deletions cut 2 bases from V and 3 bases from J, with 14 bases between. The CDR3 sequence is 16 residues long.

This clonotype was recorded a few times. V and J are TRBV5-6 and TRBJ2-7; 9 bases are shared with TRBD2. The CDR3 is made up of 16 amino acids. With 0 bases clipped from V and 1 base from J, the junction kept 5 bases outside the gene matches. Germline-derived CDR1 and CDR2 are SGHDT and YYEEEE. The CDR3 reads CASSLAPAGGSYEQYV. CDR3 DNA: TGTGCCAGCAGCTTGGCCCCAGCGGGGGGATCCTACGAGCAGTACGTC.

In its sample, this clonotype was seen once. For the CDR3, the DNA is TGCAGTGCTGTAAGCGGCACTGAAGCTTTCTTT. This sequence encodes CSAVSGTEAFF. The chain couples TRBV20-1 to TRBJ1-1; D remains ambiguous. The length of the CDR3 is 11 residues. V dropped 5 bases and J dropped 4 bases, with 8 bases sitting between them. CDR1 and CDR2 (germline): DFQATT, SNEGSKA (reference sequence).

In its sample, this clonotype was seen many times. The V gene is TRBV6-5, the J gene TRBJ2-7, with a possible D match to TRBD1 (6 bases). Germline V lookup: CDR1 MNHEY, CDR2 SVGAGI. Trimming removed 0 bases at V and 2 bases at J, with 8 bases between. The CDR3 extends over 14 amino acids. The CDR3 is CASSYSRQAYEQYF. In nucleotides, the CDR3 is TGTGCCAGCAGTTACTCCCGACAGGCCTACGAGCAGTACTTC.

The table lists this clonotype with a few counts. This chain joins TRBV6-2 or TRBV6-3 and TRBJ2-2; 11 bases agree with TRBD2. CDR3 length: 16 residues. The germline V gene encodes CDR1 MNHEY and CDR2 SVGEGT. V lost 6 bases to trimming and J lost 6 bases; unmatched junction nucleotides: 9. The CDR3 region has the DNA TGTGCCAGCAGCTACAACCGGGGACTAGCGGCCGGGGAGCTGTTTTTT. Its translation: CASSYNRGLAAGELFF.

At least ten counts were recorded for this clonotype. V gene TRBV5-1 combines with J gene TRBJ1-2, with D tentatively TRBD1 (5 bases). The V end lost 0 bases, the J end lost 4 bases, and 10 bases lay between the germline ends. CDR1 SGHRS and CDR2 YFSETQ come from the germline V gene. This CDR3 contains 14 residues. This CDR3 is CASSLDRGIYGYTF. For the CDR3, the DNA is TGCGCCAGCAGCTTGGATCGGGGGATCTATGGCTACACCTTC.

This clonotype was seen ten or more times. The chain has TRBV2 and TRBJ2-3; TRBD1 aligns across 9 bases. CDR3 length: 14 residues. V shed 6 bases, J shed 7 bases, and the junction held 8 bases outside the gene matches. CDR1 SNHLY and CDR2 FYNNEI come from the germline V gene. CDR3 sequence reads: CASRGDRATHTQYF. In nucleotides, the CDR3 is TGTGCCAGCAGGGGGGACAGGGCTACACATACGCAGTATTTT.

This clonotype was found a few times. The V gene is TRBV6-2 or TRBV6-3, the J gene TRBJ2-1, with D unclear. CDR1 MNHEY and CDR2 SVGEGT come from the germline V gene. Between the trimmed V and J ends, which lost 1 base and 7 bases, there was a span of 5 bases. The CDR3 spans 12 residues. The DNA of the CDR3 is TGTGCCAGCAGTTACTTTAGGAATGAGCAGTTCTTC. It translates to CASSYFRNEQFF.

This clonotype was observed at least ten times. V and J are TRBV20-1 and TRBJ2-5; tentative D call: TRBD2 (6 bases). The germline CDR1 and CDR2 sequences are DFQATT and SNEGSKA (reference sequence). The CDR3 has 12 amino acids. Trimming pared 5 bases from V and 0 bases from J, leaving 7 bases between. CDR3 residues: CSAPGDQETQYF. The CDR3, as DNA: TGCAGTGCTCCGGGAGACCAAGAGACCCAGTACTTC.

This clonotype was recorded many times. The J gene is TRBJ2-1, the V gene TRBV6-4; 8 bases map to TRBD2. CDR3 length equals 19 residues. V lost 6 bases and J lost 7; bases outside the gene matches: 23. The V gene's germline CDR1 is MRHNA and CDR2 SNTAGT. CDR3 sequence: CASSIRLVPGTRGFNEQFF. The CDR3, as DNA: TGTGCCAGCAGCATAAGGCTGGTTCCCGGGACTAGGGGCTTTAATGAGCAGTTCTTC.

This clonotype appeared many times. The CDR3 loop is CASKGFAYNEQFF. DNA of the CDR3: TGTGCCAGCAAAGGATTCGCGTACAATGAGCAGTTCTTC. The gene calls are TRBV25-1 and TRBJ2-1; D is undetermined. The CDR3 runs 13 residues. Germline CDR1 MGHDK, CDR2 SYGVNS. With 7 bases removed from V and 4 bases from J, the gap between germline ends came to 11 bases.

This clonotype was picked up a small number of times. The chain couples TRBV7-9 to TRBJ2-5, with no clear D. The germline V gene has CDR1 SEHNR and CDR2 FQNEAQ (reference sequence). There are 14 residues in the CDR3. V was trimmed by 5 bases and J by 5 bases, leaving 15 bases between them. The CDR3 region has the DNA TGTGCCAGCAGCGTATTTAAGGGTCGGGAGACCCAGTACTTC. The encoded protein is CASSVFKGRETQYF.

Written as DNA, the CDR3 is TGTGCCAGCAGTTTAAGGGGGGGAGGCACTGAAGCTTTCTTT. Translating gives CASSLRGGGTEAFF. The V call is TRBV12-3 or TRBV12-4, the J call TRBJ1-1, with D possibly matching TRBD1 (6 bases). Trimming stripped 2 bases from V and 4 bases from J, with 11 bases between. The length of the CDR3 is 14 residues.

The rearrangement uses TRBV27 and TRBJ1-5; 8 bases line up with TRBD1. The V gene's germline CDR1 is MNHEY and CDR2 SMNVEV (reference sequence). The CDR3 runs to 14 residues. J was trimmed by 5 bases and V by 6 bases; bases with no gene match: 6. CDR3 residues: CASRRTGSYQPQHF. The CDR3 nucleotides read TGTGCCAGCAGACGGACAGGGAGTTATCAGCCCCAGCATTTT.

The chain combines TRBV4-2 with TRBJ2-5, with TRBD2 matching over 10 bases. Germline V CDR1 and CDR2: LGHNA, YNFKEQ. J lost 4 bases, V lost 0 bases, and 23 bases had no gene match. The CDR3 is 22 amino acids. Here the CDR3 DNA reads TGTGCCAGCAGCCAAGATCTCCATGCCGGGGGGACTAGCGTGGGATTGGGAGAGACCCAGTACTTC. Amino acid sequence: CASSQDLHAGGTSVGLGETQYF.

This clonotype was counted between two and nine times. J is TRBJ2-7 and V is TRBV7-2; 10 bases are shared with TRBD1. Trimming took 6 bases from V and 5 from J; bases not matched to a gene: 10. Germline values: CDR1 SGHTA, CDR2 FQGNSA. CDR3 length: 15 amino acids. CDR3 nucleotide sequence: TGTGCCAGCAGTCTATGGGGGACAGGGGAACACGAGCAGTACTTC. Its protein is CASSLWGTGEHEQYF.

In this sample, this clonotype turned up many times. The chain carries TRBV6-5 and TRBJ2-7, with 10 bases that match TRBD1. Germline-derived CDR1 and CDR2 are MNHEY and SVGAGI. With V trimmed by 4 bases and J by 3 bases, 6 bases remained unmatched. CDR3 length equals 15 residues. CDR3 coding DNA: TGTGCCAGCAGTTCCACCGGGACAGGGGACTACGAGCAGTACTTC. Translating it yields CASSSTGTGDYEQYF.

This clonotype was recorded at least ten times. The chain joins TRBV13 to TRBJ2-2; D remains unclear. CDR3 length: 12 residues. V lost 5 bases and J lost 3, with 4 bases in between. CDR1 and CDR2 from the germline V gene are PRHDT and FYEKMQ (reference sequence). The CDR3 here is CASSTHTGELFF. The CDR3 nucleotides are TGTGCCAGCAGCACCCACACCGGGGAGCTGTTTTTT.

This clonotype has ten or more counts. V gene TRBV7-3 combines with J gene TRBJ2-5; D unresolved. Germline V gene data show CDR1 as SGHTA and CDR2 as FQGTGA. CDR3 length equals 13 residues. The V end lost 5 bases, the J end lost 5 bases, and 12 bases lay between the germline ends. CDR3 sequence (DNA): TGTGCCAGCAGCCCCGTATCCGGGGAGACCCAGTACTTC. Its protein product is CASSPVSGETQYF.

This clonotype has more than one count but fewer than ten. This rearrangement joins TRBV6-5 to TRBJ2-5; D tentatively fits TRBD1 or TRBD2 (5 bases each). V lost 0 bases and J 2 bases, leaving 7 bases between the germline ends. The CDR3 length is 14 residues. Germline V gene data show CDR1 as MNHEY and CDR2 as SVGAGI. CDR3 loop: CASSYSGPQETQYF. The CDR3 DNA reads TGTGCCAGCAGTTACTCGGGACCACAAGAGACCCAGTACTTC.

Ten or more counts support this clonotype. The chain employs TRBV5-1 and TRBJ2-1, with D perhaps matching TRBD1 (5 bases). The CDR3 is made up of 14 amino acids. The germline CDR1 and CDR2 sequences are SGHRS and YFSETQ. The germline V and J ends were trimmed by 0 bases and 8 bases, with 12 bases remaining between them. The CDR3 DNA follows: TGCGCCAGCAGCTTGGGCCAGGTAGGGGATGAGCAGTTCTTC. Protein product: CASSLGQVGDEQFF.

This sequence joins TRBV6-1 and TRBJ2-2, with 10 bases that match TRBD2. There are 16 residues in the CDR3. CDR1 is MNHNS, CDR2 SASEGT, per germline. V was clipped by 3 bases and J by 5 bases; unmatched bases: 6. As DNA, the CDR3 is TGTGCCAGCAGTGACCTAGCGGGGGCGGGAACCGGGGAGCTGTTTTTT. Amino acids: CASSDLAGAGTGELFF.